Below, one T cell receptor (beta chain) is given with its context. Its antigen is unknown. These data are taken from a study of post-analysis software for immune sequencing data. Whole-study findings and limits: Higher frequency in patients than in controls was seen for roughly five TRBV segments, with TRBV5-6, TRBV5-1 and TRBV20-1 among them.

Libraries were made from TCR beta cDNA, and they carried unique molecular identifiers. TCRdb used MiXCR to reprocess the PCR reads, holding one entry per CDR3 protein. The sample yields some 700,000 distinct CDR3 sequences, 55% to 60% seen once. Germline trimming cut 0 bases from V and 4 bases from J; bases unmatched to any gene: 17. CDR1 and CDR2 (germline): PRHDT, FYEKMQ (reference sequence). This CDR3 has 19 amino acids. The V call is TRBV13, the J call TRBJ1-2; 7 bases are a match to TRBD1. Input material: blood. This TCR was sampled from a girl aged 2 to 9 with multiple sclerosis. The CDR3 loop is CASSLGSLFPGQLFYGYTF. As DNA, the CDR3 is TGTGCCAGCAGCTTAGGGAGCCTCTTCCCGGGACAGCTTTTCTATGGCTACACCTTC.